This is a list of T cell receptor beta chains from one sample in a study of blood T cell repertoires in COVID-19. Profiled with immunoSEQ multiplex PCR; TCRdb holds only in-frame clones, not every one. The sample has around 95,000 clones, more than 75% seen once. The sequenced material came from peripheral blood. The receptors originated from a man aged 30 to 45 in a cohort sampled during active COVID-19. Each CDR3 is given with its conserved first and last residue. D genes are given only for firm matches. Some rows mark clone size as missing; the rest say once, few, many or name a class of expanded clone.

v_call,j_call,d_call,clone_size,cdr3_aa,cdr3_nt
TRBV18,TRBJ2-1,NA,NA,CASSSDSNEQFF,TGTGCCAGCTCATCGGACAGCAATGAGCAGTTCTTC
TRBV5-1,TRBJ2-3,NA,NA,CASSEITGKRGTQYF,TGCGCCAGCAGCGAGATCACAGGGAAGAGGGGTACGCAGTATTTT
TRBV12-5,TRBJ1-4,NA,NA,CASGLRTNEKLFF,TGTGCTAGTGGCCTACGTACTAATGAAAAACTGTTTTTT
TRBV11-2,TRBJ2-5,TRBD2,NA,CASAKGLAGAHRETQYF,TGTGCCAGCGCAAAGGGACTAGCGGGGGCACACCGGGAGACCCAGTACTTC
TRBV7-2,TRBJ2-7,TRBD1,few,CASSLAQGNYEQYF,TGTGCCAGCAGCTTAGCACAGGGGAACTACGAGCAGTACTTC
TRBV9,TRBJ2-3,TRBD2,NA,CASSGGTSGGGTQYF,TGTGCCAGCAGCGGAGGGACTAGCGGGGGAGGCACGCAGTATTTT
TRBV7-2,TRBJ1-5,NA,NA,CASSLAGDFSQPQHF,TGTGCCAGCAGCTTAGCGGGAGACTTTAGCCAGCCCCAGCATTTT
TRBV2,TRBJ2-5,TRBD1,NA,CASRSILGGAGGETQYF,TGTGCCAGCAGGAGCATCCTAGGGGGCGCAGGCGGAGAGACCCAGTACTTC
TRBV30,TRBJ1-4,TRBD1,NA,CAWSATGAQVFF,TGTGCCTGGAGTGCAACAGGGGCTCAAGTGTTTTTT
TRBV19,TRBJ1-1,TRBD1,NA,CASSRGQENTEAFF,TGTGCCAGTAGTAGGGGACAGGAGAACACTGAAGCTTTCTTT
TRBV7-3,TRBJ2-5,TRBD2,NA,CASSLTGTTRETQYF,TGTGCCAGCAGTCTTACCGGGACTACCAGGGAGACCCAGTACTTC
TRBV5-1,TRBJ1-2,NA,NA,CASSLGGRNYGYTF,TGCGCCAGCAGCTTAGGAGGACGGAACTATGGCTACACCTTC
TRBV5-3,TRBJ2-7,TRBD1,NA,CARSCFRDSDLPYEQYF,TGTGCCAGAAGCTGCTTCCGGGACAGCGATTTACCCTACGAGCAGTACTTC
TRBV15,TRBJ2-7,NA,NA,CATSRARTVGSYEQYF,TGTGCCACCAGCAGGGCTAGGACAGTGGGGTCCTACGAGCAGTACTTC
TRBV5-4,TRBJ2-3,NA,NA,CASSSRTGMRADTQYF,TGTGCCAGCAGCTCCCGAACGGGGATGAGGGCAGATACGCAGTATTTT
TRBV11-2,TRBJ1-2,NA,NA,CASSLEGFEGYNGYTF,TGTGCCAGCAGCTTAGAAGGTTTCGAGGGATACAATGGCTACACCTTC
TRBV11-3,TRBJ2-7,TRBD1,NA,CASSLAGQGYEQYF,TGTGCCAGCAGCTTAGCCGGACAGGGCTACGAGCAGTACTTC
TRBV4-1,TRBJ1-3,NA,few,CASSSGQRNTIYF,TGCGCCAGCAGCTCCGGACAGCGAAACACCATATATTTT
TRBV7-9,TRBJ2-7,TRBD1,NA,CASSSDRGFTYEQYF,TGTGCCAGCAGCTCCGACAGGGGCTTTACCTACGAGCAGTACTTC
TRBV5-4,TRBJ2-1,TRBD2,NA,CASSLGGLAGHNEQFF,TGTGCCAGCAGCTTGGGAGGGCTAGCGGGGCACAATGAGCAGTTCTTC
TRBV5-6,TRBJ2-2,TRBD2,NA,CASSPGLAPQTGELFF,TGTGCCAGCAGCCCGGGACTAGCCCCTCAAACCGGGGAGCTGTTTTTT
TRBV4-1,TRBJ2-3,NA,NA,CASSQVLQTDTQYF,TGCGCCAGCAGCCAAGTCTTACAGACAGATACGCAGTATTTT
TRBV5-5,TRBJ1-1,NA,NA,CASSLQASLNTEAFF,TGTGCCAGCAGCTTGCAGGCAAGCCTGAACACTGAAGCTTTCTTT
TRBV18,TRBJ2-7,TRBD1,NA,CASSQDRVGGEQYF,TGTGCCAGCTCCCAGGACAGGGTGGGCGGCGAGCAGTACTTC